Below are 5 T cell receptor beta chains sequenced from a single sample in a study of T-cell reconstitution after alpha-beta-depleted transplantation in children. During its preparation, the TCRbeta library received unique molecular identifiers. From the PCR reads, TCRdb called clonotypes with MiXCR, one entry per CDR3 protein. This sample carries 300,000 to 400,000 distinct CDR3 sequences, about 14% of them seen once, and the ten largest clones take 3.5% to 4.5%. The sample consisted of PBMCs, taken from the stem cell graft. Receptors originate from a human donor who donated a stem cell graft to a child with Fanconi anemia.

V gene TRBV4-2 combines with J gene TRBJ2-3, with D possibly matching TRBD2 (5 bases). The CDR3 spans 15 residues. Germline V CDR1 and CDR2: LGHNA, YNFKEQ. V was shortened by 0 bases and J by 6 bases, with 13 bases between the two germline ends. The CDR3 region has the DNA TGTGCCAGCAGCCAAGAGGGTCGGGGATTGGATACGCAGTATTTT. Protein sequence: CASSQEGRGLDTQYF.

The chain carries TRBV7-2 and TRBJ2-5; 13 positions agree with TRBD2. The CDR3 totals 16 residues. Germline assignment: CDR1 SGHTA and CDR2 FQGNSA. V was pared by 5 bases and J by 5 bases, with 8 bases of the junction left unmatched. The CDR3 DNA is TGTGCCAGCAGCCCTACTAGCGGGGGGGCCTGGGAGACCCAGTACTTC. This codes for CASSPTSGGAWETQYF.

The chain has TRBV6-4 and TRBJ1-1; D not resolved. V gave up 6 bases and J gave up 4 bases, with 12 bases separating them. Germline V gives CDR1 MRHNA, CDR2 SNTAGT. The CDR3 contains 13 residues. The CDR3 region has the DNA TGTGCCAGCAGGCTAGGACCTGGCACTGAAGCTTTCTTT. Translated: CASRLGPGTEAFF.

A few counts support this clonotype. This chain joins TRBV27 and TRBJ1-2, with a weak D call TRBD1 (6 bases). From germline, CDR1 is MNHEY and CDR2 SMNVEV (reference sequence). V was shortened by 10 bases and J by 2 bases, with 17 bases between the two germline ends. The CDR3 loop spans 14 amino acids. The CDR3 DNA sequence: TGTGCCACCAGGGGCACCGGGGAGAACTATGGCTACACCTTC. This translates into CATRGTGENYGYTF.

This clonotype has only a few counts. The CDR3 region has the DNA TGTGCCAGCAGCCAAACTAGCGGGGCTTACAATGAGCAGTTCTTC. Translating it yields CASSQTSGAYNEQFF. The V call is TRBV9, the J call TRBJ2-1; 10 nucleotides align to TRBD2. Germline V gene lookup returns CDR1 SGDLS and CDR2 YYNGEE. V trimming: 4 bases; J trimming: 4 bases; junction bases outside the gene matches: 5. The CDR3 is 15 amino acids.